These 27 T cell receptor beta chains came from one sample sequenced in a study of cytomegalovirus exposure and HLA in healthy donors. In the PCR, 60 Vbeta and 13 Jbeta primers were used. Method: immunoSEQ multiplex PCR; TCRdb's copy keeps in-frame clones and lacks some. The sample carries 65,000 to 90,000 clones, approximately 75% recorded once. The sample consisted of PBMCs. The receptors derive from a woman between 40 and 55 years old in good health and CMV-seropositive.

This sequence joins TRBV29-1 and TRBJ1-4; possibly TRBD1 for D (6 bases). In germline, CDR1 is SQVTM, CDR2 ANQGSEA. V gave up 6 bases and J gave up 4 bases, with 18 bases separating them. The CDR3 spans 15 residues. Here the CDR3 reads CSVRSKTGRNEKLFF. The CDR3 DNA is TGCAGCGTGCGGTCCAAAACAGGGCGTAATGAAAAACTGTTTTTT.

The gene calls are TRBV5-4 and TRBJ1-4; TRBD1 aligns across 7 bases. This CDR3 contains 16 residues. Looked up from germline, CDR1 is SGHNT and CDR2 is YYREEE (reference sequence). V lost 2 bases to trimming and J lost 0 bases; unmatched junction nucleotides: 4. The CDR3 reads CASSLGGYATNEKLFF. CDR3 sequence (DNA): TGTGCCAGCAGCTTAGGGGGCTATGCAACTAATGAAAAACTGTTTTTT. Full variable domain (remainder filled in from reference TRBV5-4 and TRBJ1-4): ETGVTQSPTHLIKTRGQQVTLRCSSQSGHNTVSWYQQALGQGPQFIFQYYREEENGRGNFPPRFSGLQFPNYSSELNVNALELDDSALYLCASSLGGYATNEKLFFGSGTQLSVL.

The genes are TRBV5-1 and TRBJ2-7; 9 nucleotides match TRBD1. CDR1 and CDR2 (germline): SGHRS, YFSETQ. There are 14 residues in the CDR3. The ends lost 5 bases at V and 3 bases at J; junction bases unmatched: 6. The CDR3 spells CASSRTGGNYEQYF. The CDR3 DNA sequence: TGCGCCAGCAGTCGAACAGGGGGCAACTACGAGCAGTACTTC.

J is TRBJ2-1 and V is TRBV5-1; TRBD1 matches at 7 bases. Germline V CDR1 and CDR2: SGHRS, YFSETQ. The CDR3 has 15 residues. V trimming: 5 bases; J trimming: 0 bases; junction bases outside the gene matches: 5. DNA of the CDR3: TGCGCCAGCAGACGACAGGGTTACTCCTACAATGAGCAGTTCTTC. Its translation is CASRRQGYSYNEQFF.

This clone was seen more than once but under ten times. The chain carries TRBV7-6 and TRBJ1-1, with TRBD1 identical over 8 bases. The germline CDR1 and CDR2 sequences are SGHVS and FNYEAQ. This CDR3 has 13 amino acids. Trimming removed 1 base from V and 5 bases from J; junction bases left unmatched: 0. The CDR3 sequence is CASSLGQGTEAFF. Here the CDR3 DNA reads TGTGCCAGCAGCTTAGGACAGGGGACTGAAGCTTTCTTT.

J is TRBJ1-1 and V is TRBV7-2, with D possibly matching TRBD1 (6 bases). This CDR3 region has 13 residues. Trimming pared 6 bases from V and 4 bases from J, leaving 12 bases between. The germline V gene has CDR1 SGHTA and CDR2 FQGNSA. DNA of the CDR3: TGTGCCAGCAGACAGGGATATGGCACTGAAGCTTTCTTT. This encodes CASRQGYGTEAFF.

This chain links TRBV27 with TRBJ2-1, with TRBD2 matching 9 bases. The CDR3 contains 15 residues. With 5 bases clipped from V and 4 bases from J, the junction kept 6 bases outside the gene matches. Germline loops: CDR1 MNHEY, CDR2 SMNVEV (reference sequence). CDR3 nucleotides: TGTGCCAGCAGTCTAGCGGGGAACCTGTACAATGAGCAGTTCTTC. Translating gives CASSLAGNLYNEQFF.

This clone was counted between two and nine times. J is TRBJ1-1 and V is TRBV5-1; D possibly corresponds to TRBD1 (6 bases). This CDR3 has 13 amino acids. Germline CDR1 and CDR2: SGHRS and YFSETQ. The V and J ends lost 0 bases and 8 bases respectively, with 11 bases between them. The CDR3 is CASSLDNQGEAFF. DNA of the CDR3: TGCGCCAGCAGCTTGGACAACCAGGGGGAAGCTTTCTTT.

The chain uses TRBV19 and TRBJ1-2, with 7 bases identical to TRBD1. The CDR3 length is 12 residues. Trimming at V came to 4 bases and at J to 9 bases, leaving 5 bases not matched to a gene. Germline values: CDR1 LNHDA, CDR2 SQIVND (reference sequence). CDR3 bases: TGTGCCAGTAGTACCAGACAGGGCCGCTACACCTTC. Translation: CASSTRQGRYTF.

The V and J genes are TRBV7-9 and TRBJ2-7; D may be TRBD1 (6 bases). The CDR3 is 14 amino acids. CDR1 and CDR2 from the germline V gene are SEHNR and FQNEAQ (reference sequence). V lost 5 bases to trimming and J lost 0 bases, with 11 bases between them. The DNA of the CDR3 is TGTGCCAGCAGCAACACAGGGTACTCCTACGAGCAGTACTTC. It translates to CASSNTGYSYEQYF.

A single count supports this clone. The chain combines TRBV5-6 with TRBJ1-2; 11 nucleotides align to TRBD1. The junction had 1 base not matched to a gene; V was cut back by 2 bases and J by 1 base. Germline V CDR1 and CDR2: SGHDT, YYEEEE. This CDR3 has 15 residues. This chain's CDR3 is CASSFGTGGNYGYTF. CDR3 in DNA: TGTGCCAGCAGCTTCGGGACAGGGGGTAACTATGGCTACACCTTC.

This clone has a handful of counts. For the CDR3, the DNA is TGTGCCAGCAGACCTAAACGGGACACTGAAGCTTTCTTT. Protein: CASRPKRDTEAFF. This chain links TRBV6-1 with TRBJ1-1; D is ambiguous. The CDR3 loop spans 13 amino acids. The V end lost 6 bases, the J end lost 3 bases, and 11 bases lay between the germline ends. Germline V gene lookup returns CDR1 MNHNS and CDR2 SASEGT.

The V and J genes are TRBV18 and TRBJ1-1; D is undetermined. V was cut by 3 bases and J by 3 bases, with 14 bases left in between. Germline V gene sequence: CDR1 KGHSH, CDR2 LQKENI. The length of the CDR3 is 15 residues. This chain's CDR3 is CASSPRGFPDTEAFF. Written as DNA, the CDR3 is TGTGCCAGCTCACCGCGCGGGTTTCCGGACACTGAAGCTTTCTTT.

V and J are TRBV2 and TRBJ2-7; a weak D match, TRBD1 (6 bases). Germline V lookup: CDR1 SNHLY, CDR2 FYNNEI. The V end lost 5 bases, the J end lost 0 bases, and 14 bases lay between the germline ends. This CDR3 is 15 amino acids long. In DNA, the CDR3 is TGTGCCAGCAGTTTCCCGGGACATAGCTCCTACGAGCAGTACTTC. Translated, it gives CASSFPGHSSYEQYF.

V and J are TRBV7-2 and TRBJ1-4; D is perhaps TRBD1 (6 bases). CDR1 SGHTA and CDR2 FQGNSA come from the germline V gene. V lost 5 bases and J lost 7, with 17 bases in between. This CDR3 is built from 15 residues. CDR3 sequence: CASSPRGGRIEKLFF. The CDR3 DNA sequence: TGTGCCAGCAGCCCGAGGGGGGGCCGGATTGAAAAACTGTTTTTT.

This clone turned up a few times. CDR3: CASAVGGSEKLFF. DNA for the CDR3: TGTGCTAGTGCCGTGGGGGGATCGGAGAAACTGTTTTTT. The chain links TRBV12-5 to TRBJ1-4; maybe TRBD1 (5 bases). Germline lookup yields CDR1 LGHNT and CDR2 FRNRAP. Trimming took 7 bases from V and 11 from J, leaving 17 bases between them. This CDR3 spans 13 amino acids.

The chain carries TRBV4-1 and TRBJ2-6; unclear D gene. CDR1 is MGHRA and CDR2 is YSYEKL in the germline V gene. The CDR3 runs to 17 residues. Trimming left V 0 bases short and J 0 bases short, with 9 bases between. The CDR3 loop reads CASSQDLRYSGANVLTF. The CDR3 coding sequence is TGCGCCAGCAGCCAAGATTTGAGGTACTCTGGGGCCAACGTCCTGACTTTC.

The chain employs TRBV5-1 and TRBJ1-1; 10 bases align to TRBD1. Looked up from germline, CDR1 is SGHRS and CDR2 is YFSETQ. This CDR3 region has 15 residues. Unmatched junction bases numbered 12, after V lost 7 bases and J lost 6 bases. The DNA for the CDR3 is TGCGCCAGCGCTCCCGGGACAGGGGAGGTGGCTGAAGCTTTCTTT. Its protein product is CASAPGTGEVAEAFF.

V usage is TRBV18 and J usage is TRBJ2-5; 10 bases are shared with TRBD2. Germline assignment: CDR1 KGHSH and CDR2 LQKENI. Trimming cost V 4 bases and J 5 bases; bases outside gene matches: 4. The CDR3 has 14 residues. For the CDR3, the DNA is TGTGCCAGCTCACTCAGCGGGGGGGGCGAGACCCAGTACTTC. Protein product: CASSLSGGGETQYF. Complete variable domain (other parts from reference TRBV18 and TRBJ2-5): NAGVMQNPRHLVRRRGQEARLRCSPMKGHSHVYWYRQLPEEGLKFMVYLQKENIIDESGMPKERFSAEFPKEGPSILRIQQVVRGDSAAYFCASSLSGGGETQYFGPGTRLLVL.

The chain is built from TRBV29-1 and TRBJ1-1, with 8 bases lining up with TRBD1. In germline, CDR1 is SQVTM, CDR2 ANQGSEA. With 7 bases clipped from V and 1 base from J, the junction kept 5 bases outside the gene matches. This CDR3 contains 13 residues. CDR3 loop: CSAKDRANTEAFF. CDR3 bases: TGCAGCGCAAAGGACAGGGCGAACACTGAAGCTTTCTTT.

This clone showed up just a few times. The DNA for the CDR3 is TGTGCCACCAGGGGCCGCCAAGAAGATCAGCCCCAGCATTTT. This gives the protein CATRGRQEDQPQHF. This chain connects TRBV10-3 to TRBJ1-5, with D possibly TRBD1 on 6 matching bases. This CDR3 comprises 14 residues. Germline V gene lookup returns CDR1 ENHRY and CDR2 SYGVKD. V was shortened by 10 bases and J by 5 bases, with 18 bases between the two germline ends.

The CDR3 spells CASSDRVGYGYTF. The CDR3, as DNA: TGTGCCAGCAGTGACAGGGTGGGCTATGGCTACACCTTC. The chain carries TRBV2 and TRBJ1-2; TRBD1 is a possible D gene (5 bases). The V and J ends lost 3 bases and 4 bases respectively, with 9 bases between them. The CDR3 has 13 amino acids. The germline CDR1 and CDR2 sequences are SNHLY and FYNNEI.

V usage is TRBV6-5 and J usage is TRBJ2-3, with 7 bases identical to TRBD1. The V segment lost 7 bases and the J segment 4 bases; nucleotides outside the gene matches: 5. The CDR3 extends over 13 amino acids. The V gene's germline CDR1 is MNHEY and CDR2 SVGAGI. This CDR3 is CASTETGSDTQYF. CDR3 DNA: TGTGCCAGCACCGAGACAGGGTCAGATACGCAGTATTTT.

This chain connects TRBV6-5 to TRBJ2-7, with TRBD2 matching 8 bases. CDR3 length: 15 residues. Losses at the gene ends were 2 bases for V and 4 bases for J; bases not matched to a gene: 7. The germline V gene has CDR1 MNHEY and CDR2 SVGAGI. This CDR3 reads CASSYDGGGGYEQYF. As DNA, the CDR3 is TGTGCCAGCAGTTACGATGGCGGCGGGGGGTACGAGCAGTACTTC.

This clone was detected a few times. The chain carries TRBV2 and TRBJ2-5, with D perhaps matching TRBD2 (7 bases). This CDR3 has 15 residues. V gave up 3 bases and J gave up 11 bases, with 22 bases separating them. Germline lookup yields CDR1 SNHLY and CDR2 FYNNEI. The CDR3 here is CASSDVGGPAKEQYF. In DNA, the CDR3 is TGTGCCAGCAGTGATGTGGGGGGGCCGGCTAAGGAGCAGTACTTC.

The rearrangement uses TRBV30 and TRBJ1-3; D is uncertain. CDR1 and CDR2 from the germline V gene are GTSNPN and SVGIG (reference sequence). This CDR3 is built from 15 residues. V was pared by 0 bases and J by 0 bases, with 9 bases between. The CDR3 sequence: CAWSVTESSGNTIYF. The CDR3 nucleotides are TGTGCCTGGAGTGTAACAGAAAGCTCTGGAAACACCATATATTTT.

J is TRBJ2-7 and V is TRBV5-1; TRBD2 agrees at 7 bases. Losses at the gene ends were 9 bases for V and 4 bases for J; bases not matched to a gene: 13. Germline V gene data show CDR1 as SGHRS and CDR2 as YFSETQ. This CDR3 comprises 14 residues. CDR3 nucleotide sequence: TGCGCCACTAGACCGGGAGGCCAATTTTACGAGCAGTACTTC. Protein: CATRPGGQFYEQYF.